The TCR beta chain described here comes from a study of OX40 agonist ivuxolimab in advanced cancers. In the study overall: Participants, 75% to 85% male, averaged roughly 55 years of age, ranging from about 20 to 79. Study-level findings and limits: Dosing at 0.1 to 3.0 mg/kg was accompanied by clonal expansion of CD4+ and CD8+ blood T cells by week 6.

The table came from immunoSEQ multiplex PCR; TCRdb's copy has only in-frame clones and leaves some out. The data contain about 68,000 clones, roughly 84% of them seen just once; the ten biggest clones take up 0.68%. Concerning this clone itself: What it binds is not known.

Here the sequenced sample was CD4+ or CD8+ T cells sorted from blood, taken in a trial of the OX40 agonist ivuxolimab. The receptor was isolated from an adult with an advanced solid tumor such as melanoma, head and neck, liver or kidney cancer.

CDR3 sequence reads: CASKLSWTGNTEAFF. The CDR3 bases are TGTGCCAGCAAACTCTCTTGGACAGGGAACACTGAAGCTTTCTTT. The J gene is TRBJ1-1, the V gene TRBV28; 7 bases map to TRBD1. In germline, CDR1 is MDHEN, CDR2 SYDVKM. CDR3 length: 15 residues. After removal of 7 bases from V and 1 base from J, the junction contained 9 bases not matched to a gene.